The clone carrying this T cell receptor (beta chain) has just a few counts. Its antigen is still unknown. One end of the junction is discordant with germline, which a read error may explain. Arm-PCR of CDR3 regions with iRepertoire HTBI primers generated TCR beta libraries. TCRdb passed the multiplex PCR reads through MiXCR, listing each CDR3 protein once. The sample has 500,000 to 700,000 distinct CDR3 sequences; around 30% are singletons. The data were obtained in a study of regulatory T cells in long-lasting Graves disease. Study-wide background: By definition, persistent Graves' disease involved antithyroid drugs for over 5 years alongside positive TSH receptor antibodies.

Germline V lookup: CDR1 WNHNN, CDR2 SYGVQD (reference sequence). The CDR3 is 12 amino acids. The time point is: persistent/refractory GD, antithyroid drugs over 5 years with positive TRAb. TCR sequences were obtained from RNA taken from PBMCs. EDTA tubes collected nine milliliters of peripheral blood. Study findings and constraints: It was in persistent disease that TRBV28, TRBJ1-2 and TRBJ2-5 were favored.

Source: peripheral blood mononuclear cells (PBMCs), taken when the disease was refractory, from a patient treated with antithyroid drugs. The TCR originated in a female donor with Graves disease. The V gene is TRBV10-1, the J gene TRBJ1-6, with D hard to call. CDR3 bases: TGCGCCAGCGGTGAGGATAATTCACCCCTCCACTTT. It is translated as CASGEDNSPLHF.